This T cell receptor (beta chain) was recorded in a study of PD-1 blockade in classical Hodgkin lymphoma. Regarding time point: newly diagnosed, previously untreated cHL patient sample. Thawed PBMCs were the source of CD4+ T cells, purified by magnetic negative selection. Researchers used newly diagnosed, untreated classical Hodgkin lymphoma PBMCs for comparison. Study-wide findings and caveats: Differences between repertoires have undefined causes, possibly disease activity or prior therapy. In newly diagnosed patients, baseline TCR diversity was reportedly below that of healthy donors.

Assay: immunoSEQ multiplex PCR; the TCRdb copy retains only in-frame clones and omits some. This repertoire shows about 14,000 clones, about 82% found once; its top ten account for roughly 0.88%. CDR1 is SGHTA, CDR2 FQGNSA, per germline. The CDR3 has 13 amino acids. Trimming cost V 5 bases and J 2 bases; bases outside gene matches: 3. As to this clone: Its antigen is unknown.

The rearrangement links TRBV7-2 to TRBJ2-7, with 7 nucleotides matching TRBD1. The sequence was collected from a human donor with classical Hodgkin lymphoma. Sequencing used CD4+ T cells from blood. The CDR3 DNA is TGTGCCAGCAGCCGAGACAGGGCCTACGAGCAGTACTTC. This translates into CASSRDRAYEQYF.